These T cell receptor beta chains were read from a single sample in a study of blood T cell repertoires in COVID-19. Produced via immunoSEQ multiplex PCR; TCRdb's table is partial and in-frame only. The sample contains about 99,000 clones, less than 90% of which appear only once. Sequencing used peripheral blood. These receptors were obtained from a human donor in a cohort sampled during active COVID-19. The CDR3 runs from the conserved cysteine through the conserved F or W. D genes are given only for firm matches. The size of a clone is reported for some rows only, either as once, few or many, or as a class for expanded clones.

j_gene,v_gene,d_gene,abundance,CDR3aa,CDR3nt
TRBJ2-7,TRBV28,-,-,CASRYTGAYEQYF,TGTGCCAGCAGATACACCGGAGCCTACGAGCAGTACTTC
TRBJ2-7,TRBV11-2,TRBD2,once,CASSRGTSGGSYEQYF,TGTGCCAGCAGCCGTGGGACTAGCGGGGGTTCCTACGAGCAGTACTTC
TRBJ1-6,TRBV18,-,few,CASSLQDNNSPLHF,TGTGCCAGCTCACTTCAGGATAATAATTCACCCCTCCACTTT
TRBJ2-6,TRBV30,-,-,CAWDTGNSGANVLTF,TGTGCCTGGGATACAGGGAACTCTGGGGCCAACGTCCTGACTTTC
TRBJ1-2,TRBV10-3,-,-,CAISERGGVHGYTF,TGTGCCATCAGTGAGAGGGGGGGAGTTCACGGCTACACCTTC
TRBJ2-5,TRBV6-1,TRBD1,-,CASREYFGQAGGETQYF,TGTGCCAGCAGGGAATATTTTGGACAGGCTGGCGGAGAGACCCAGTACTTC
TRBJ2-2,TRBV29-1,TRBD1,-,CSVEDNGQGFDGELFF,TGCAGCGTTGAAGATAACGGACAGGGATTCGACGGGGAGCTGTTTTTT
TRBJ1-2,TRBV4-1,-,-,CASSQSGGYTF,TGCGCCAGCAGCCAAAGCGGGGGCTACACCTTC
TRBJ1-6,TRBV28,-,-,CASLSGDSPLHF,TGTGCCAGCCTAAGCGGAGATTCACCCCTCCACTTT
TRBJ1-1,TRBV11-1,-,-,CASSAMGNTEAFF,TGTGCCAGCAGCGCAATGGGCAACACTGAAGCTTTCTTT
TRBJ1-3,TRBV15,-,once,CATSRDQGTGNTIYF,TGTGCCACCAGCAGAGATCAGGGGACTGGAAACACCATATATTTT
TRBJ1-2,TRBV28,TRBD1,-,CASWSGTDYGYTF,TGTGCCAGCTGGTCCGGGACAGACTATGGCTACACCTTC
TRBJ2-7,TRBV9,TRBD2,few,CASSAQWGGSYEQYF,TGTGCCAGCAGCGCCCAATGGGGCGGGAGCTACGAGCAGTACTTC
TRBJ1-2,TRBV6-6,-,-,CASSYSRGGNYGYTF,TGTGCCAGCAGTTACTCGAGGGGGGGCAACTATGGCTACACCTTC
TRBJ1-2,TRBV25-1,TRBD1,-,CASRPGTDHYGYTF,TGTGCCAGCAGACCCGGGACAGACCACTATGGCTACACCTTC
TRBJ2-6,TRBV29-1,-,-,CSVRGSSQSGANVLTF,TGCAGCGTTAGAGGGTCCAGTCAATCTGGGGCCAACGTCCTGACTTTC
TRBJ2-2,TRBV19,-,-,CASTFTGNTGELFF,TGTGCCAGTACGTTTACAGGGAACACCGGGGAGCTGTTTTTT
TRBJ2-3,TRBV2,TRBD1,-,CASSEQGATDTQYF,TGTGCCAGCAGTGAACAGGGGGCCACAGATACGCAGTATTTT
TRBJ2-2,TRBV7-8,TRBD2,once,CASFWGTSATGELFF,TGTGCCAGCTTTTGGGGGACTAGCGCCACCGGGGAGCTGTTTTTT